Only a few counts were recorded for the clone carrying this TCR beta chain. The antigen is undetermined. The source of the sample is a study of cytotoxic CD8 clonotypes in ibrutinib-treated CLL. Study information: Samples averaged roughly 280,000 productive templates and more than 85,000 productive rearrangements.

Only in-frame clones appear in the TCRdb table, and some are missing; sequencing was by immunoSEQ multiplex PCR. The sample gives just over 45,000 clones, 60% to 75% of which show up once; 13% is in the top ten. General study findings and limits: Clonality was higher at baseline than in age-matched healthy donors and tracked circulating CD8+ T-cell counts. An increase in clonality occurred at ibrutinib response, followed by a return toward baseline at progression.

Trimming pared 2 bases from V and 2 bases from J, leaving 7 bases between. Looked up from germline, CDR1 is LNHDA and CDR2 is SQIVND (reference sequence). This CDR3 contains 13 residues. The sequence came from a human donor with chronic lymphocytic leukemia. The specimen comprised PBMCs, sampled after 12 months of ibrutinib treatment. V gene TRBV19 combines with J gene TRBJ2-7; unclear D gene. As DNA, the CDR3 is TGTGCCAGTAGTATAAACAACCCCTACGAGCAGTACTTC. Translation gives CASSINNPYEQYF.